This note documents a single T cell receptor (beta chain) sequence. Its specificity is unknown. Unique molecular identifiers were included in an RNA-based 3' RACE TCR library. TCRdb fed the 3' RACE reads into MiXCR, producing one record per CDR3 protein. The profile shows 90,000 or so distinct CDR3 sequences, approximately 6.9% of them singletons. This specimen belongs to a study of HIV-infected children after antiretroviral therapy interruption. Study context: Interruption-arm sampling covered weeks 0, 12, interruption end (24 or 48), and about 3 years post-study. Weeks 0, 48 and 150 were sampled under continuous treatment.

The study's findings and limits: By the end of treatment interruption, naive CD4+ clonality (Gini) increased.

The sample's treatment: PENTA 11 planned treatment interruption arm or continuous ART arm. Sorting from thawed PBMCs isolated naive CD4+ CD45RA+ CD45RO- T cells. The CDR3 covers 12 residues. The V end was cut by 5 bases, the J end by 2 bases, with 6 bases between. Germline CDR1 is SGHTA and CDR2 is FQGNSA. The clonotype comes from a pool of human donors with HIV. This chain connects TRBV7-2 to TRBJ2-5; D unclear. The material sequenced was CD45RA+ CD4+ T cells from PBMCs, pooled from several time points, taken from a donor given antiretroviral therapy, either interrupted or continuous. The subset here: naive CD4+ CD45RA+ CD45RO- T cells. The CDR3 here is CASSPIQETQYF. CDR3 DNA sequence: TGTGCCAGCAGCCCGATTCAAGAGACCCAGTACTTC.